This T cell receptor (beta chain) was sequenced during a study of blood T cell repertoires in COVID-19. Study at large: Acute and convalescent COVID-19 specimens originated in the United States, Italy and Spain. T cells, B-cell-depleted T cells, or PBMCs provided the cDNA or gDNA that served as material.

How the authors handled the data: Amplification with reference gene primers provided the estimates of nucleated cell counts. The table came from immunoSEQ multiplex PCR; TCRdb's copy has only in-frame clones and leaves some out. That table gives V, J and clone size, and the DNA gave D and trimming. This sample has 80,000 or so clones, with roughly 80% found just once. This clone was seen just once. The sequenced material came from peripheral blood. The receptor's source is a woman in her sixties or seventies with acute or convalescent COVID-19.

This chain's CDR3 is CASSQDLGEQYF. As DNA, the CDR3 is TGTGCCAGCAGCCAGGACTTAGGAGAGCAGTACTTC. The chain joins TRBV4-2 to TRBJ2-7, with D perhaps matching TRBD2 (5 bases). CDR1 and CDR2 (germline): LGHNA, YNFKEQ. The CDR3 is made up of 12 amino acids. Trimming cost V 3 bases and J 7 bases, with 10 bases left between them.